This T cell receptor beta chain was observed in a study of blood T cell repertoires in COVID-19. Study overall: The United States, Italy and Spain were the sources of the acute and convalescent COVID-19 samples.

CDR3 length: 17 residues. CDR1 and CDR2 (germline): SGHTA, FQGNSA. Trimming cost V 5 bases and J 0 bases, with 17 bases left between them. Libraries were prepared by immunoSEQ multiplex PCR; TCRdb keeps only in-frame clonotypes and omits some of them. The repertoire consists of around 190,000 clones, with 70% to 90% occurring once and the leading ten covering roughly 4.7%. This TCR derives from a human donor in a cohort sampled during active COVID-19. Specimen: peripheral blood. The rearrangement uses TRBV7-2 and TRBJ1-3, with D maybe TRBD1 (5 bases). The CDR3 protein is CASSTTATANSGNTIYF. The CDR3 coding sequence is TGTGCCAGCAGCACAACCGCGACAGCGAACTCTGGAAACACCATATATTTT.